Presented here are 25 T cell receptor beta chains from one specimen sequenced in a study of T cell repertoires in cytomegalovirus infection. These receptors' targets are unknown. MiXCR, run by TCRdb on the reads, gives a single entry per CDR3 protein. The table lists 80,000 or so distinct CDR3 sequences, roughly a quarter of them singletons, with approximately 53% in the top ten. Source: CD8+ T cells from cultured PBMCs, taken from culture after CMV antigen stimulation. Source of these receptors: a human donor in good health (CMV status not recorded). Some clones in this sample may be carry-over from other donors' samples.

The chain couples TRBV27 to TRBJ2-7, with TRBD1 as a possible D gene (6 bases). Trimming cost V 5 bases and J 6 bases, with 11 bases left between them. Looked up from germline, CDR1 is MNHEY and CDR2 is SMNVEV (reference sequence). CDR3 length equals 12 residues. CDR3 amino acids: CASSRGGFEQYF. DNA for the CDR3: TGTGCCAGCAGTCGAGGGGGTTTCGAGCAGTACTTC.

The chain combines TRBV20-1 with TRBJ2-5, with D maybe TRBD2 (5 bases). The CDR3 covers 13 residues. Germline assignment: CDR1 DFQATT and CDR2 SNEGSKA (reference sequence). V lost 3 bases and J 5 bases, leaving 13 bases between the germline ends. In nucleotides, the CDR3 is TGCAGTGCTAGCCACTATGAGGGCGAGACCCAGTACTTC. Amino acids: CSASHYEGETQYF.

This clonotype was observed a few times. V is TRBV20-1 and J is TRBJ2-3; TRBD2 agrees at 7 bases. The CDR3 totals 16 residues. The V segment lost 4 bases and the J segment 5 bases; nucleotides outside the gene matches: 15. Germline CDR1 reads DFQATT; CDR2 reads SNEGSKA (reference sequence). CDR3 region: CSATPGGSPVRDTQYF. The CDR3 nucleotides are TGCAGTGCTACTCCTGGCGGGAGCCCTGTTAGAGATACGCAGTATTTT.

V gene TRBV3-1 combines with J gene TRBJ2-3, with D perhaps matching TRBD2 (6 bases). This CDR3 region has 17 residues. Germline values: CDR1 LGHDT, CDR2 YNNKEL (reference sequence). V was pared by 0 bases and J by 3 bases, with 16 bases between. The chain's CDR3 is CASSQEAGSGPTDTQYF. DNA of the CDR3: TGTGCCAGCAGCCAAGAAGCTGGTAGCGGACCTACAGATACGCAGTATTTT.

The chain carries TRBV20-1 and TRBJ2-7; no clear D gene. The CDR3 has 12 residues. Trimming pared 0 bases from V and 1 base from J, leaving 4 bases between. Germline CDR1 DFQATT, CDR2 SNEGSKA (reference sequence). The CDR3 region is CSARDQSYEQYF. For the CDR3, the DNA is TGCAGTGCTAGAGACCAGTCCTACGAGCAGTACTTC.

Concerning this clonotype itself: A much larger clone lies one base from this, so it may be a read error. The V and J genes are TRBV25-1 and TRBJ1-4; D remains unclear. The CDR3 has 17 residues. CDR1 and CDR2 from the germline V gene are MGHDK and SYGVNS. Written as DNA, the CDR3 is TGTGCCAACAGTGACACTTCGGGCAGGACCACTAATGAAAAACTGTTTTTT. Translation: CANSDTSGRTTNEKLFF.

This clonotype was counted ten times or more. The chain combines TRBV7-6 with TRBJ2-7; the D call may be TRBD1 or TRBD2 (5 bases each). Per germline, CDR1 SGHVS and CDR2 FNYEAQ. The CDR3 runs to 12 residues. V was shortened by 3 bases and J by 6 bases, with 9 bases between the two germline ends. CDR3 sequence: CASSFVGAEQYF. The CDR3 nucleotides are TGTGCCAGCAGCTTCGTCGGGGCCGAGCAGTACTTC.

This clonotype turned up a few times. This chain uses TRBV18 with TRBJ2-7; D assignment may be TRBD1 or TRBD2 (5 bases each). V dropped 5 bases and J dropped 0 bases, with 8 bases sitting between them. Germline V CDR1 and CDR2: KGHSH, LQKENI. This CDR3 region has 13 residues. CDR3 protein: CASSGTVSYEQYF. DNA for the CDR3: TGTGCCAGCTCAGGGACCGTCTCCTACGAGCAGTACTTC.

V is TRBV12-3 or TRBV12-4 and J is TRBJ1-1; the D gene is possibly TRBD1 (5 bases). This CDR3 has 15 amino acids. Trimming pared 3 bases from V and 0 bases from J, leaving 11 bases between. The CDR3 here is CASSFGGRMNTEAFF. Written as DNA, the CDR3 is TGTGCCAGCAGTTTTGGGGGGAGGATGAACACTGAAGCTTTCTTT.

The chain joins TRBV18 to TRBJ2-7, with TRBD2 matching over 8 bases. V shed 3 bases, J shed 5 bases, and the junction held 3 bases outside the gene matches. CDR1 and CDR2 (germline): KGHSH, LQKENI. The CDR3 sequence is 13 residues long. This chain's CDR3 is CASSPAGGNEQYF. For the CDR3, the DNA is TGTGCCAGCTCACCTGCGGGGGGCAACGAGCAGTACTTC.

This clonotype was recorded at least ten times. The chain's CDR3 is CASSLQKGHEQYF. The CDR3 coding sequence is TGCGCCAGCAGCTTACAAAAGGGCCACGAGCAGTACTTC. The V call is TRBV5-1, the J call TRBJ2-7; D ambiguous. The CDR3 covers 13 residues. V shed 2 bases and J shed 5 bases, with 11 bases lying between them. CDR1 SGHRS and CDR2 YFSETQ come from the germline V gene.

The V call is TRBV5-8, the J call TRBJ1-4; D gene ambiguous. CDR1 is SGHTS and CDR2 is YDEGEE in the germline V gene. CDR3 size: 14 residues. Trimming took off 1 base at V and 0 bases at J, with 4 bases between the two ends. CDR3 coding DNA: TGTGCCAGCAGCTTGAGTGCAACTAATGAAAAACTGTTTTTT. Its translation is CASSLSATNEKLFF.

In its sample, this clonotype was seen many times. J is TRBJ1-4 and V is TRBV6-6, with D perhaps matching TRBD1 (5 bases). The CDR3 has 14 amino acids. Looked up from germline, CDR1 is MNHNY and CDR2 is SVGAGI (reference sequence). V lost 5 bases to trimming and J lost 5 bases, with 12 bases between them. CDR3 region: CASSTGTENEKLFF. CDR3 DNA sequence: TGTGCCAGCAGTACTGGGACCGAGAATGAAAAACTGTTTTTT.

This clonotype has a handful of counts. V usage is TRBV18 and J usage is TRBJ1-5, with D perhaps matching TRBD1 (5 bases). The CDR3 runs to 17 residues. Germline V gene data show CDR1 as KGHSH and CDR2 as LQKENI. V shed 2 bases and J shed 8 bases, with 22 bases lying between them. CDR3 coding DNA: TGTGCCAGCTCACCATTCTCAAAACAGGTGCGGGATGAGCCCCAGCATTTT. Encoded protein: CASSPFSKQVRDEPQHF.

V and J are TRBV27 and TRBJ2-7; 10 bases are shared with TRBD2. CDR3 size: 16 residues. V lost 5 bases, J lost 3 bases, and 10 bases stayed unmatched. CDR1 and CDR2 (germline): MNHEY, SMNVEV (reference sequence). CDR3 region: CASSISSGTSVYEQYF. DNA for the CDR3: TGTGCCAGCAGTATCTCATCCGGGACTAGCGTCTACGAGCAGTACTTC.

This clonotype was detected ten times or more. The CDR3 coding sequence is TGTGCCAGCAGCTTAGGCGTAGACACAGATACGCAGTATTTT. Translating it yields CASSLGVDTDTQYF. The V gene is TRBV7-3, the J gene TRBJ2-3, with D hard to call. In germline, CDR1 is SGHTA, CDR2 FQGTGA. This CDR3 has 14 amino acids. The V end was cut by 2 bases, the J end by 2 bases, with 8 bases between.

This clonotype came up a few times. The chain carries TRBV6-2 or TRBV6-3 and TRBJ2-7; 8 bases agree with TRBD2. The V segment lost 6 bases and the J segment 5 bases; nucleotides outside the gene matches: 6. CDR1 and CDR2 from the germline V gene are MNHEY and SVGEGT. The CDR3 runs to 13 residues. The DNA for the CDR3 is TGTGCCAGCAGATGGACTAGCACAGACGAGCAGTACTTC. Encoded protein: CASRWTSTDEQYF.

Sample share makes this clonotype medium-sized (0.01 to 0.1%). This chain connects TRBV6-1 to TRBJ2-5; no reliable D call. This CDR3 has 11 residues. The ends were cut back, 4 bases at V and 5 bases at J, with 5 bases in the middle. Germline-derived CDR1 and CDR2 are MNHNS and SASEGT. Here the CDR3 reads CASSGGETQYF. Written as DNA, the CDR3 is TGTGCCAGCAGTGGGGGTGAGACCCAGTACTTC.

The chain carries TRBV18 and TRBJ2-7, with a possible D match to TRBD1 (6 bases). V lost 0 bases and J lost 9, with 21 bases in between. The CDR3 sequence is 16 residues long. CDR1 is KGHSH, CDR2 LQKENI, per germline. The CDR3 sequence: CASSPPNRVRPTGQYF. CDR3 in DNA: TGTGCCAGCTCACCACCGAACAGGGTGCGCCCTACGGGGCAGTACTTC.

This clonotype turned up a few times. CDR3 in amino acids: CASRESYNEQFF. In DNA, the CDR3 is TGTGCCAGCAGGGAATCCTACAATGAGCAGTTCTTC. This chain uses TRBV27 with TRBJ2-1, with D unresolved. The CDR3 extends over 12 amino acids. Germline V gene data show CDR1 as MNHEY and CDR2 as SMNVEV (reference sequence). With 6 bases removed from V and 1 base from J, the gap between germline ends came to 4 bases.

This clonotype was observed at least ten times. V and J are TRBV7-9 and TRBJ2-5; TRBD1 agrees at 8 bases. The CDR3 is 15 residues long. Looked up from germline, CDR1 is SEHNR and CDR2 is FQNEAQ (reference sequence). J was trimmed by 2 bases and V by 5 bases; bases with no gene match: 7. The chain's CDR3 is CASSPTGVTQETQYF. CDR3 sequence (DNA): TGTGCCAGCAGCCCGACAGGGGTGACGCAAGAGACCCAGTACTTC.

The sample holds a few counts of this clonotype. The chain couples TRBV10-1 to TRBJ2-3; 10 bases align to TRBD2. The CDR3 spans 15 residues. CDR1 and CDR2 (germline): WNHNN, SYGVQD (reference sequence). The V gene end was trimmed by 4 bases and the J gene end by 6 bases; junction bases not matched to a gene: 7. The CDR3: CASSGLAGEWDTQYF. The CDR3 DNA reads TGCGCCAGCAGTGGGCTAGCGGGAGAGTGGGATACGCAGTATTTT.

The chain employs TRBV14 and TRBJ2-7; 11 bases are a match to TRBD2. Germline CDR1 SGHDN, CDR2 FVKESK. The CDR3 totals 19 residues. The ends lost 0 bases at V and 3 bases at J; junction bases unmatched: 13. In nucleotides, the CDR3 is TGTGCCAGCAGCCAAGAGCGTGGGCTCTCTAGCGGGAGGCGCTACGAGCAGTACTTC. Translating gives CASSQERGLSSGRRYEQYF.

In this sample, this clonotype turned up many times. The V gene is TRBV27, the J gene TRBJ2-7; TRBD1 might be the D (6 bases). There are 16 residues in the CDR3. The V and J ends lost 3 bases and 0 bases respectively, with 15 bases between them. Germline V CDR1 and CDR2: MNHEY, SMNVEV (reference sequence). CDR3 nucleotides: TGTGCCAGCAGTTTGAGGGGGACCGCCAGCTCCTACGAGCAGTACTTC. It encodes CASSLRGTASSYEQYF.

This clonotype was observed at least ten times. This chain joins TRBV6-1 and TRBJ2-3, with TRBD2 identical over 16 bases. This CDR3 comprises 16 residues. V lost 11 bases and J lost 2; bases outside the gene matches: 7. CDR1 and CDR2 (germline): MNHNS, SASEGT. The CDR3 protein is CAGRGLAGGNTDTQYF. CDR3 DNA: TGTGCCGGAAGGGGACTAGCGGGGGGGAACACAGATACGCAGTATTTT.